Listed here is a single TCR beta chain. The data were obtained in a study of T cell changes during pregnancy in multiple sclerosis. Repertoires were generated with immunoSEQ multiplex PCR, while TCRdb's copy carries only in-frame clones and drops some. This sample has about 100,000 clones; about 90% occur once, and the top ten carry about 1.8%. The V and J ends lost 6 bases and 15 bases, in that order; junction bases with no gene match: 13. Germline V gene data show CDR1 as SGHAT and CDR2 as FQNNGV. CDR3 length equals 15 residues. The material sequenced was peripheral blood, taken after pregnancy. This receptor was taken from a female donor with multiple sclerosis, enrolled in a pregnancy study. This chain connects TRBV11-2 to TRBJ2-4; 14 positions match TRBD2. The CDR3 spells CASRSSETSGREAYF. CDR3 sequence (DNA): TGTGCCAGCAGATCGTCCGAGACTAGCGGGAGGGAGGCGTACTTC.